The T cell receptor (beta chain) under discussion was sequenced for a study of blood T cell repertoires in COVID-19. Clones were read by immunoSEQ multiplex PCR, and TCRdb kept only the in-frame ones, dropping some. The table includes 200,000 to 250,000 clones, approximately 87% detected once. The CDR3 runs to 14 residues. The V and J ends lost 3 bases and 5 bases respectively, with 13 bases between them. Looked up from germline, CDR1 is LNHNV and CDR2 is YYDKDF (reference sequence). This chain uses TRBV15 with TRBJ1-2, with D uncertain. Sequencing was performed on peripheral blood. This clonotype was sampled from a man aged 55-75 years with acute or convalescent COVID-19. CDR3 nucleotide sequence: TGTGCCACCAGCAGTAAGCAGAGGCTTTATGGCTACACCTTC. Translation gives CATSSKQRLYGYTF.